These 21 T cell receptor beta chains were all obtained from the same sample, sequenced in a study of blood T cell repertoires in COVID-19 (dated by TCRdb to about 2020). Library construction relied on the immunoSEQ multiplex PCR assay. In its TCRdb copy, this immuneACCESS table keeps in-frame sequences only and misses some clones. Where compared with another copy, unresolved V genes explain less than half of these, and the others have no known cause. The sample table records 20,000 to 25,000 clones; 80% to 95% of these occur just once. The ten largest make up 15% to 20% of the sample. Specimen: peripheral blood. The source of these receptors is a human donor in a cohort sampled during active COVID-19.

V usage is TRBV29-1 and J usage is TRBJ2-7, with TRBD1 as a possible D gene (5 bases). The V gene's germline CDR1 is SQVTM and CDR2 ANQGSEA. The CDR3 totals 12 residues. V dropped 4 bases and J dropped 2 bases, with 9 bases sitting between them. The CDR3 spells CSVGGATYEQYF. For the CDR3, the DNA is TGCAGCGTTGGTGGGGCCACCTACGAGCAGTACTTC.

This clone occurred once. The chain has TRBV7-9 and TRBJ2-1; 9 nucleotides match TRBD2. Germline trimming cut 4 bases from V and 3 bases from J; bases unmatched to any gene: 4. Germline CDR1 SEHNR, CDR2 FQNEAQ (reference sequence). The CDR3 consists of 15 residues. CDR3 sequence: CASSSPSGVYNEQFF. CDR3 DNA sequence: TGTGCCAGCAGCTCCCCTAGCGGGGTCTACAATGAGCAGTTCTTC.

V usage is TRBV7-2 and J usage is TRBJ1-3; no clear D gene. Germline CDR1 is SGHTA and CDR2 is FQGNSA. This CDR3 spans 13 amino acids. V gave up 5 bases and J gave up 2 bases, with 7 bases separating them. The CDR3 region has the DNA TGTGCCAGCAGCCCCGGGACTGGAAACACCATATATTTT. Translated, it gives CASSPGTGNTIYF.

The CDR3 loop reads CASSLRGVQETQYF. In DNA form, the CDR3 reads TGTGCCAGCAGCTTGCGGGGGGTCCAAGAGACCCAGTACTTC. The V and J genes are TRBV11-1 and TRBJ2-5; TRBD2 matches 8 bases. V shed 3 bases, J shed 1 base, and the junction held 1 base outside the gene matches. Germline CDR1 and CDR2: SGHAT and FQDESV (reference sequence). The length of the CDR3 is 14 residues.

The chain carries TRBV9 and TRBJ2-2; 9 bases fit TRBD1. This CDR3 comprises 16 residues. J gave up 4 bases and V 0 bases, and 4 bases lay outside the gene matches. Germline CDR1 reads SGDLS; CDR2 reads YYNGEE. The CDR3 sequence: CASSVVVTGGTGELFF. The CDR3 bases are TGTGCCAGCAGCGTAGTAGTGACAGGGGGCACCGGGGAGCTGTTTTTT.

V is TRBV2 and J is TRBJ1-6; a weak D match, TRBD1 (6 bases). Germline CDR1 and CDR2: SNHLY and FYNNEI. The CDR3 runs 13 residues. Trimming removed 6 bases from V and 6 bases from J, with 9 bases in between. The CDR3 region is CASSRDINSPLHF. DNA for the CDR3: TGTGCCAGCAGCCGGGACATTAATTCACCCCTCCACTTT. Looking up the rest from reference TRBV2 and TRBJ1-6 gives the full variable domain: EPEVTQTPSHQVTQMGQEVILRCVPISNHLYFYWYRQILGQKVEFLVSFYNNEISEKSEIFDDQFSVERPDGSNFTLKIRSTKLEDSAMYFCASSRDINSPLHFGNGTRLTVT.

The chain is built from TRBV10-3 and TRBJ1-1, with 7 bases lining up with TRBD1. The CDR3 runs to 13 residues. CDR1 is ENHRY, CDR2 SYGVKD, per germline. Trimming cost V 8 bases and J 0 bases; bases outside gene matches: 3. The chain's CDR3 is CAIQQGMNTEAFF. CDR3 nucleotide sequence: TGTGCCATCCAACAGGGGATGAACACTGAAGCTTTCTTT.

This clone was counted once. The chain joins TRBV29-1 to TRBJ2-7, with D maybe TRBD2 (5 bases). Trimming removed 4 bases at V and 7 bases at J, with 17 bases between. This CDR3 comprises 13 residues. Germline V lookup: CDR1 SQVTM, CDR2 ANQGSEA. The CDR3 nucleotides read TGCAGCGTTGGGGAGCCCATAATTGGAGAGCAGTACTTC. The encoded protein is CSVGEPIIGEQYF.

The CDR3 DNA is TGTGCCAGCAGCTTTACCACGGGAGAGACCCAGTACTTC. Its translation: CASSFTTGETQYF. V and J are TRBV5-6 and TRBJ2-5; no clear D. This CDR3 comprises 13 residues. Trimming took 2 bases from V and 4 from J, leaving 9 bases between them. Germline assignment: CDR1 SGHDT and CDR2 YYEEEE.

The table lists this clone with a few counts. CDR3: CASSCYPGGTEAFF. As DNA, the CDR3 is TGCGCCAGCAGTTGCTACCCAGGAGGAACTGAAGCTTTCTTT. This chain joins TRBV23-1 and TRBJ1-1, with D unclear. TRBV23-1 is identified as an open reading frame with a role that is uncertain. The CDR3 length is 14 residues. The V and J ends lost 5 bases and 5 bases respectively, with 15 bases between them.

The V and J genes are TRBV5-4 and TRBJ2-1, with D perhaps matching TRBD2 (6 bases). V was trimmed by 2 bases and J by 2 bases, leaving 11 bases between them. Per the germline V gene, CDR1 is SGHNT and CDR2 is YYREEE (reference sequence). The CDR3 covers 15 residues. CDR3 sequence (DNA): TGTGCCAGCAGCTTTACCCCGGGGGCCTACAATGAGCAGTTCTTC. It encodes CASSFTPGAYNEQFF.

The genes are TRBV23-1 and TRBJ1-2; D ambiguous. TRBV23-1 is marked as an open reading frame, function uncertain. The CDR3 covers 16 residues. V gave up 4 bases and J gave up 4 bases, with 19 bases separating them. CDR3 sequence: CASSPEGARASYGYTF. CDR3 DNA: TGCGCCAGCAGTCCGGAGGGAGCCAGAGCCTCCTATGGCTACACCTTC.

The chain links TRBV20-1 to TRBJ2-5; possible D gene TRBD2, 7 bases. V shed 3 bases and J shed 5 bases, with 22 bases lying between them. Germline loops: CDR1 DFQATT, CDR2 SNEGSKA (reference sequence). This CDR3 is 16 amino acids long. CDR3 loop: CSASYEGGPAGETQYF. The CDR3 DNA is TGCAGTGCTAGTTATGAGGGGGGGCCTGCAGGCGAGACCCAGTACTTC.

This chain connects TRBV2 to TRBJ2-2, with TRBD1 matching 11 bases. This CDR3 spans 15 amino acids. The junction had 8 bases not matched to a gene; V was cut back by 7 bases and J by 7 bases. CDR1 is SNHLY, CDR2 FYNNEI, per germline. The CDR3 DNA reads TGTGCCAGCAACTCCGGACAGGGGGCGATCGGGGAGCTGTTTTTT. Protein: CASNSGQGAIGELFF.

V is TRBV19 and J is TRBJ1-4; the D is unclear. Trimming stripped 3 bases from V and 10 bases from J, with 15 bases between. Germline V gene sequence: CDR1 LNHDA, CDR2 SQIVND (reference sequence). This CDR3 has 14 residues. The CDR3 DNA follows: TGTGCCAGTAGTATTTTAGGAGACGTTGTAAAACTGTTTTTT. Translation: CASSILGDVVKLFF.

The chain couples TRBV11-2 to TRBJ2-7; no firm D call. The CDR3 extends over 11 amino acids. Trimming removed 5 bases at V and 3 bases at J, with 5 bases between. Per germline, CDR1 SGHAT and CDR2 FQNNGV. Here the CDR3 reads CASSVIYEQYF. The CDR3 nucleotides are TGTGCCAGCAGCGTAATCTACGAGCAGTACTTC.

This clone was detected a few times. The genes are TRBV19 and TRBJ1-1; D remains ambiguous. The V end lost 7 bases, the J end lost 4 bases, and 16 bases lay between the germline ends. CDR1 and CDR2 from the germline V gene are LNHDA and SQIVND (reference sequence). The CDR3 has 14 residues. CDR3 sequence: CASTISRGSTEAFF. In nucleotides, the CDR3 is TGTGCCAGTACCATATCACGGGGTAGCACTGAAGCTTTCTTT. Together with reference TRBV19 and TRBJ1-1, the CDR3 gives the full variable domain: DGGITQSPKYLFRKEGQNVTLSCEQNLNHDAMYWYRQDPGQGLRLIYYSQIVNDFQKGDIAEGYSVSREKKESFPLTVTSAQKNPTAFYLCASTISRGSTEAFFGQGTRLTVV.

This chain's CDR3 is CASSRDRANTEAFF. CDR3 DNA sequence: TGTGCCAGCAGCCGGGACAGGGCGAACACTGAAGCTTTCTTT. This chain links TRBV7-2 with TRBJ1-1; 9 bases agree with TRBD1. Germline CDR1 reads SGHTA; CDR2 reads FQGNSA. The J segment lost 1 base and the V segment lost 5 bases, leaving 2 bases of the junction unmatched. The CDR3 covers 14 residues.

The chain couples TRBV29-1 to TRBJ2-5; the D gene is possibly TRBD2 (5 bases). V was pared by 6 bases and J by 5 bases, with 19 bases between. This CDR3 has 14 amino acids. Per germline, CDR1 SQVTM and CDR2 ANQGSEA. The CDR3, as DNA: TGCAGCGTCGGGAACGGGGAAACGGGGGAGACCCAGTACTTC. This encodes CSVGNGETGETQYF.

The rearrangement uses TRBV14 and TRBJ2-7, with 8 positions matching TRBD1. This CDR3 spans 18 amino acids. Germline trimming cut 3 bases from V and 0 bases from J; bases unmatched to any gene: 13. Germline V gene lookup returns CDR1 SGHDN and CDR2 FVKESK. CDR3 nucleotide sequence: TGTGCCAGCAGCCAGGAGCCCCGTAGGACAGGGAGCTCCTACGAGCAGTACTTC. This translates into CASSQEPRRTGSSYEQYF. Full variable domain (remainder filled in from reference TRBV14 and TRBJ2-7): EAGVTQFPSHSVIEKGQTVTLRCDPISGHDNLYWYRRVMGKEIKFLLHFVKESKQDESGMPNNRFLAERTGGTYSTLKVQPAELEDSGVYFCASSQEPRRTGSSYEQYFGPGTRLTVT.

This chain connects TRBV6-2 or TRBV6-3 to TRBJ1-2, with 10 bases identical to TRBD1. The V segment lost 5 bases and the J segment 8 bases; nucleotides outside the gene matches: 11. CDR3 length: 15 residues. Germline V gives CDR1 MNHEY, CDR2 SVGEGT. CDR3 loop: CASSDRGQRMRGYTF. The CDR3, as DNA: TGTGCCAGCAGTGACAGGGGGCAGAGAATGCGGGGCTACACCTTC.